The 22 T cell receptor beta chains presented below share a single source sample, sequenced in a study of high-grade serous ovarian cancer treatment subgroups. The data were produced by immunoSEQ multiplex PCR, yet TCRdb's version contains in-frame clones alone and is incomplete. The sample has approximately 6,200 clones; 75% to 85% are singletons. Tumor tissue was taken before any definitive surgery or chemotherapy was given. The sequenced sample consisted of tumor tissue. These receptors originate from a human donor with high-grade serous ovarian cancer.

The CDR3 is CASREHGNTEAFF. CDR3 nucleotides: TGTGCCAGCAGGGAACACGGGAACACTGAAGCTTTCTTT. This chain links TRBV6-1 with TRBJ1-1; D is undetermined. Germline loops: CDR1 MNHNS, CDR2 SASEGT. The germline V and J ends were trimmed by 6 bases and 1 base, with 9 bases remaining between them. The CDR3 spans 13 residues.

This chain connects TRBV5-1 to TRBJ2-2; 7 nucleotides align to TRBD1. V lost 0 bases and J lost 3; bases outside the gene matches: 2. The CDR3 is 15 residues long. CDR1 is SGHRS, CDR2 YFSETQ, per germline. The CDR3 DNA follows: TGCGCCAGCAGCTTGGAAGGGGGCGACACCGGGGAGCTGTTTTTT. Residues: CASSLEGGDTGELFF.

This clone has a handful of counts. This chain joins TRBV28 and TRBJ2-7; 8 nucleotides line up with TRBD2. Germline V gives CDR1 MDHEN, CDR2 SYDVKM. With 6 bases clipped from V and 6 bases from J, the junction kept 4 bases outside the gene matches. This CDR3 has 12 amino acids. CDR3 coding DNA: TGTGCCAGCAGCCTCGGGAGGGGCGAGCAGTACTTC. Amino acid sequence: CASSLGRGEQYF.

This clone has more than one count but fewer than ten. The chain carries TRBV25-1 and TRBJ1-1, with D possibly being TRBD1 (6 bases). Looked up from germline, CDR1 is MGHDK and CDR2 is SYGVNS. V lost 3 bases and J lost 5, with 13 bases in between. CDR3 length: 14 residues. The CDR3 protein is CASSDWGAQTEAFF. The CDR3 DNA follows: TGTGCCAGCAGTGATTGGGGGGCGCAGACTGAAGCTTTCTTT.

The rearrangement joins TRBV30 to TRBJ1-6, with D possibly matching TRBD1 (5 bases). The CDR3 sequence is 13 residues long. Trimming took 4 bases from V and 8 from J, leaving 12 bases between them. Germline CDR1 GTSNPN, CDR2 SVGIG (reference sequence). DNA of the CDR3: TGTGCCTGGAAGGGACGTAGGGATTCACCCCTCCACTTT. Translation: CAWKGRRDSPLHF. The full variable domain, with the rest looked up from reference TRBV30 and TRBJ1-6, is SQTIHQWPATLVQPVGSPLSLECTVEGTSNPNLYWYRQAAGRGLQLLFYSVGIGQISSEVPQNLSASRPQDRQFILSSKKLLLSDSGFYLCAWKGRRDSPLHFGNGTRLTVT.

The chain recombines TRBV7-9 with TRBJ1-2; D is uncertain. Between the trimmed V and J ends, which lost 5 bases and 1 base, there was a span of 8 bases. CDR3 size: 13 residues. Germline V gene data show CDR1 as SEHNR and CDR2 as FQNEAQ (reference sequence). The CDR3, as DNA: TGTGCCAGCAGCGCTTTGGATAACTATGGCTACACCTTC. Its translation: CASSALDNYGYTF. Variable domain in full (rest from reference TRBV7-9 and TRBJ1-2): DTGVSQNPRHKITKRGQNVTFRCDPISEHNRLYWYRQTLGQGPEFLTYFQNEAQLEKSRLLSDRFSAERPKGSFSTLEIQRTEQGDSAMYLCASSALDNYGYTFGSGTRLTVV.

This clone was observed a handful of times. This sample includes further DNA sequences coding for the same CDR3. The rearrangement joins TRBV30 to TRBJ1-1; D may be TRBD1 (5 bases). This CDR3 is 14 amino acids long. From germline, CDR1 is GTSNPN and CDR2 SVGIG (reference sequence). Trimming removed 0 bases from V and 3 bases from J, with 11 bases in between. This CDR3 is CAWSVGGLDTEAFF. In nucleotides, the CDR3 is TGTGCCTGGAGTGTCGGGGGGTTGGACACTGAAGCTTTCTTT.

This clone has only a few counts. This sequence joins TRBV5-1 and TRBJ1-1, with D possibly TRBD1 on 6 matching bases. Trimming left V 0 bases short and J 6 bases short, with 12 bases between. Germline V gives CDR1 SGHRS, CDR2 YFSETQ. The length of the CDR3 is 14 residues. CDR3 DNA sequence: TGCGCCAGCAGCTTGGCCGGGGGCTATGCTGAAGCTTTCTTT. It specifies CASSLAGGYAEAFF.

V and J are TRBV30 and TRBJ1-5; D is ambiguous. V was shortened by 0 bases and J by 6 bases, with 12 bases between the two germline ends. This CDR3 contains 14 residues. In germline, CDR1 is GTSNPN, CDR2 SVGIG (reference sequence). The CDR3 nucleotides read TGTGCCTGGAGTGTAAAGGGTTCAGGTCAGCCCCAGCATTTT. Protein sequence: CAWSVKGSGQPQHF.

The rearrangement links TRBV27 to TRBJ2-3; no clear D gene. This CDR3 has 14 amino acids. Looked up from germline, CDR1 is MNHEY and CDR2 is SMNVEV (reference sequence). V was clipped by 3 bases and J by 5 bases, with 12 bases between them. The CDR3 protein is CASSLTATQDTQYF. The CDR3 nucleotides are TGTGCCAGCAGTTTGACGGCTACACAAGATACGCAGTATTTT.

The chain links TRBV7-2 to TRBJ2-3, with D possibly matching TRBD2 (7 bases). The V and J ends lost 6 bases and 0 bases respectively, with 10 bases between them. The germline gives CDR1 SGHTA, CDR2 FQGNSA. This CDR3 is built from 14 residues. The CDR3 region has the DNA TGTGCCAGCAGGGCGGGGGCTAGCACAGATACGCAGTATTTT. It specifies CASRAGASTDTQYF.

The chain couples TRBV19 to TRBJ1-1; D perhaps matches TRBD1 (6 bases). The CDR3 extends over 15 amino acids. Trimming removed 1 base from V and 4 bases from J, with 13 bases in between. CDR1 is LNHDA and CDR2 is SQIVND in the germline V gene (reference sequence). CDR3 sequence reads: CASSIGTGLGTEAFF. The DNA of the CDR3 is TGTGCCAGTAGTATAGGAACAGGGTTGGGCACTGAAGCTTTCTTT.

The chain joins TRBV5-6 to TRBJ2-5, with D perhaps TRBD2 (6 bases). The V end was cut by 4 bases, the J end by 5 bases, with 9 bases between. Germline V gene lookup returns CDR1 SGHDT and CDR2 YYEEEE. The CDR3 spans 12 residues. For the CDR3, the DNA is TGTGCCAGCAGCCGGGGGTGGGAGACCCAGTACTTC. Its protein product is CASSRGWETQYF.

The V gene is TRBV10-1, the J gene TRBJ2-2; D ambiguous. This CDR3 comprises 12 residues. V was pared by 0 bases and J by 9 bases, with 5 bases between. Germline CDR1 reads WNHNN; CDR2 reads SYGVQD (reference sequence). The CDR3 loop reads CASSESNRELFF. The CDR3 nucleotides read TGCGCCAGCAGTGAGTCGAACAGGGAGCTGTTTTTT.

The V gene is TRBV7-2, the J gene TRBJ2-1, with D perhaps matching TRBD2 (5 bases). The length of the CDR3 is 15 residues. Trimming removed 2 bases from V and 2 bases from J, with 10 bases in between. Germline V lookup: CDR1 SGHTA, CDR2 FQGNSA. The CDR3 is CASSLYGSTYNEQFF. The CDR3 nucleotides read TGTGCCAGCAGCTTATATGGGAGCACCTACAATGAGCAGTTCTTC.

The chain is built from TRBV11-2 and TRBJ2-1; 8 nucleotides agree with TRBD1. With V trimmed by 5 bases and J by 5 bases, 11 bases remained unmatched. The CDR3 is 16 residues long. Germline-derived CDR1 and CDR2 are SGHAT and FQNNGV. CDR3 residues: CASSPRSGTGHNEQFF. The DNA of the CDR3 is TGTGCCAGCAGCCCCCGGTCCGGGACAGGCCACAATGAGCAGTTCTTC.

The genes are TRBV19 and TRBJ1-5; D ambiguous. V shed 7 bases and J shed 2 bases, with 6 bases lying between them. Germline CDR1 and CDR2: LNHDA and SQIVND (reference sequence). There are 12 residues in the CDR3. CDR3 region: CASKRGNQPQHF. For the CDR3, the DNA is TGTGCCAGTAAGAGGGGCAATCAGCCCCAGCATTTT. The full variable domain, with the rest looked up from reference TRBV19 and TRBJ1-5, is DGGITQSPKYLFRKEGQNVTLSCEQNLNHDAMYWYRQDPGQGLRLIYYSQIVNDFQKGDIAEGYSVSREKKESFPLTVTSAQKNPTAFYLCASKRGNQPQHFGDGTRLSIL.

This clone has only a few counts. The chain carries TRBV19 and TRBJ1-2; 7 nucleotides align to TRBD1. Germline CDR1 LNHDA, CDR2 SQIVND (reference sequence). This CDR3 has 11 amino acids. Trimming cost V 7 bases and J 8 bases; bases outside gene matches: 4. CDR3 DNA sequence: TGTGCCAGTATGACAGGGTCGGGCTACACCTTC. This encodes CASMTGSGYTF.

The chain carries TRBV6-1 and TRBJ2-3; no clear D gene. This CDR3 is 14 amino acids long. Trimming left V 2 bases short and J 5 bases short, with 11 bases between. From germline, CDR1 is MNHNS and CDR2 SASEGT. CDR3 sequence (DNA): TGTGCCAGCAGTGAACCAGCGCTGGGAGATACGCAGTATTTT. Translation gives CASSEPALGDTQYF.

With regard to this clone: At the DNA level, this CDR3 is encoded by other sequences in the same sample as well. The chain combines TRBV7-9 with TRBJ2-1; D gene unclear. Germline CDR1 is SEHNR and CDR2 is FQNEAQ (reference sequence). The CDR3 extends over 12 amino acids. V shed 0 bases and J shed 6 bases, with 3 bases lying between them. The CDR3 bases are TGTGCCAGCAGCTTAGCGAGCAATGAGCAGTTCTTC. It codes for CASSLASNEQFF.

The chain carries TRBV7-2 and TRBJ2-2, with a tentative D call TRBD2 (6 bases). Trimming removed 2 bases at V and 4 bases at J, with 14 bases between. This CDR3 contains 16 residues. Germline V gene sequence: CDR1 SGHTA, CDR2 FQGNSA. The CDR3 loop reads CASSLRWTTSTGELFF. In DNA, the CDR3 is TGTGCCAGCAGCTTACGCTGGACTACATCCACCGGGGAGCTGTTTTTT.

J is TRBJ2-7 and V is TRBV6-6; weak D call: TRBD2 (5 bases). V gave up 6 bases and J gave up 5 bases, with 11 bases separating them. Germline V gene sequence: CDR1 MNHNY, CDR2 SVGAGI (reference sequence). The CDR3 is made up of 12 amino acids. The CDR3 DNA follows: TGTGCCAGCAGCTGGACTGGGGACGAGCAGTACTTC. This codes for CASSWTGDEQYF.